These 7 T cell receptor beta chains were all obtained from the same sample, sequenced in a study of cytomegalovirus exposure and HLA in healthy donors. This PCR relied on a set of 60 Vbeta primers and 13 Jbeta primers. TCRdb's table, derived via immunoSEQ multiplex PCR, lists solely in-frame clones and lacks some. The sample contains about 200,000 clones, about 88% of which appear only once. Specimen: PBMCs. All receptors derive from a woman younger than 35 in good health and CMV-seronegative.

The CDR3 coding sequence is TGTGCCAGCAGGTCCGTACAGGGAGATCAGCCCCAGCATTTT. Protein product: CASRSVQGDQPQHF. The gene calls are TRBV27 and TRBJ1-5; D possibly corresponds to TRBD1 (6 bases). V was cut by 6 bases and J by 5 bases, with 14 bases left in between. CDR3 length: 14 amino acids. CDR1 MNHEY and CDR2 SMNVEV come from the germline V gene (reference sequence).

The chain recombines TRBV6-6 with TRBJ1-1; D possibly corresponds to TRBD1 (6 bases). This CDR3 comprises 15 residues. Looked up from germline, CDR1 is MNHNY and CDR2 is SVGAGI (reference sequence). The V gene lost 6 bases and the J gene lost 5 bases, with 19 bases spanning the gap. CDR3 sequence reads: CASSIGVRGWTEAFF. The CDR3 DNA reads TGTGCCAGCAGCATAGGGGTCAGGGGTTGGACTGAAGCTTTCTTT.

The CDR3 DNA reads TGTGCCAAGCGGGGGATGGGGTCAACCACCGGGGAGCTGTTTTTT. Protein: CAKRGMGSTTGELFF. This chain uses TRBV2 with TRBJ2-2, with 8 bases identical to TRBD2. Trimming took 10 bases from V and 4 from J; bases not matched to a gene: 11. The CDR3 runs 15 residues. Germline-derived CDR1 and CDR2 are SNHLY and FYNNEI.

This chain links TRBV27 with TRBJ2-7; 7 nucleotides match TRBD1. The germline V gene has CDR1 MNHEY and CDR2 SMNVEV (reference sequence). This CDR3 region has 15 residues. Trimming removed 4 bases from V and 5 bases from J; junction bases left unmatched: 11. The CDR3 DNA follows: TGTGCCAGCAGTTCTAGAGACGACAGGGTGGACGAGCAGTACTTC. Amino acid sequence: CASSSRDDRVDEQYF.

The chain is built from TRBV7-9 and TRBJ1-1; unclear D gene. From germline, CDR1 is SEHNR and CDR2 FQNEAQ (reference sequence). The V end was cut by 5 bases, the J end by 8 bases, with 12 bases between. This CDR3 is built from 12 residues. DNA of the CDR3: TGTGCCAGCAGCCCCCTAGTTACCGAAGCTTTCTTT. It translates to CASSPLVTEAFF.

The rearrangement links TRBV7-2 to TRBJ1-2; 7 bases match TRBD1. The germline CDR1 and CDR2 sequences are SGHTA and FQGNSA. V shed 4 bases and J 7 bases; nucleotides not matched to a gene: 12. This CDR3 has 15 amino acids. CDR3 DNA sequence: TGTGCCAGCAGCTCCCCAATGGCCCGGGACAGTGGCTACACCTTC. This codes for CASSSPMARDSGYTF.

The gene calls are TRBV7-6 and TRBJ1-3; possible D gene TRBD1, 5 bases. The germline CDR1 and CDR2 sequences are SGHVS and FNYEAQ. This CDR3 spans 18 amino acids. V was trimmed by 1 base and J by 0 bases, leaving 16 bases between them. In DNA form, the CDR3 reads TGTGCCAGCAGCTTAGTAGCCAGGGTTTCATACTCTGGAAACACCATATATTTT. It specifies CASSLVARVSYSGNTIYF.